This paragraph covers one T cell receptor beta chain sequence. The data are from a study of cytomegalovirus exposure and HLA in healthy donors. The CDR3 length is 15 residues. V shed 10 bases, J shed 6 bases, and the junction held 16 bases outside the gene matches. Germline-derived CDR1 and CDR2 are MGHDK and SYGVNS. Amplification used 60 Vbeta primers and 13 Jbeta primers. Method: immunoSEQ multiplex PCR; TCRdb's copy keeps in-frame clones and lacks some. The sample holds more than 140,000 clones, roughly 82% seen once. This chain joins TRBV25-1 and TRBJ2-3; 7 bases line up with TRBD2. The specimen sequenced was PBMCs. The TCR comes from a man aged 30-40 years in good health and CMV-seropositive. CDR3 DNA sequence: TGTGCCACTCTGCCTAATACGGGAGGAGGGGATACGCAGTATTTT. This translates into CATLPNTGGGDTQYF. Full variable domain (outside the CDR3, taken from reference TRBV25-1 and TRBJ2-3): EADIYQTPRYLVIGTGKKITLECSQTMGHDKMYWYQQDPGMELHLIHYSYGVNSTEKGDLSSESTVSRIRTEHFPLTLESARPSHTSQYLCATLPNTGGGDTQYFGPGTRLTVL.